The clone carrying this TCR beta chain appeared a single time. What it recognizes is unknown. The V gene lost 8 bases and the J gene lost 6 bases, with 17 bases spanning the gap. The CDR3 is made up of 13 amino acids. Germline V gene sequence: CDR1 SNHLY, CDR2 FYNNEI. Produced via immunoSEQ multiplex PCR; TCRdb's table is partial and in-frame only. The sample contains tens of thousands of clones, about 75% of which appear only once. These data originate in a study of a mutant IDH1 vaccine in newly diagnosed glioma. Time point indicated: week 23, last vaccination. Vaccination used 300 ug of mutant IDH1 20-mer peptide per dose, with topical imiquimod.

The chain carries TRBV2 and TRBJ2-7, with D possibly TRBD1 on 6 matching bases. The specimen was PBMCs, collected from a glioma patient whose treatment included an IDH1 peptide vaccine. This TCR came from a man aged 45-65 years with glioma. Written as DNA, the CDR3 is TGTGCCAGCGGGATCCTAGGGGGAGCCGAGCAGTACTTC. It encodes CASGILGGAEQYF.